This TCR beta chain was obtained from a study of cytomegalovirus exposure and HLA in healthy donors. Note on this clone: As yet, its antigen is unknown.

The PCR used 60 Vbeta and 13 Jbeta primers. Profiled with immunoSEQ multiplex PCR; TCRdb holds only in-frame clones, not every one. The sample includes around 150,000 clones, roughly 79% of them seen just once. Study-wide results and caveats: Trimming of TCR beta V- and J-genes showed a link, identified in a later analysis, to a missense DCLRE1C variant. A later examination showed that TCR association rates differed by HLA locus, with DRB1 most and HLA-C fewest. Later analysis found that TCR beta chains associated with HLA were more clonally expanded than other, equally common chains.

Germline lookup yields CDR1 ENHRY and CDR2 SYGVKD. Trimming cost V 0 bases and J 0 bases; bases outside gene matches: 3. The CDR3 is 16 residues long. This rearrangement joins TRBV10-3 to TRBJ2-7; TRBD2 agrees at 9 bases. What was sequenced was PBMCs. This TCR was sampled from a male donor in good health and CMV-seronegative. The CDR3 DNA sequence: TGTGCCATCAGTGAGTCGATGCGGGGGGGCTCCTACGAGCAGTACTTC. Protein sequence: CAISESMRGGSYEQYF.